Presented here are 31 T cell receptor beta chains from one specimen sequenced in a study of blood T cell repertoires in COVID-19. Some clones are missing from TCRdb's copy, which holds only in-frame ones; the method was immunoSEQ multiplex PCR. The sample has roughly 250,000 clones, around 89% seen once. The sample consisted of peripheral blood. These receptors originate from a woman in her 40s with acute or convalescent COVID-19.

Only one count was recorded for this clone. The chain uses TRBV11-2 and TRBJ2-3, with D tentatively TRBD1 (6 bases). Germline V CDR1 and CDR2: SGHAT, FQNNGV. CDR3 length: 15 amino acids. V lost 0 bases and J 4 bases, leaving 11 bases between the germline ends. CDR3 DNA: TGTGCCAGCAGCTTAGACCTCCCAGGGGCAGATACGCAGTATTTT. Amino acid sequence: CASSLDLPGADTQYF.

This sequence joins TRBV7-8 and TRBJ1-5; 8 bases match TRBD1. With 5 bases clipped from V and 11 bases from J, the junction kept 2 bases outside the gene matches. Germline assignment: CDR1 SGHVS and CDR2 FQNEAQ. CDR3 length: 11 residues. The CDR3 protein is CASSQGAAQHF. The CDR3 nucleotides read TGTGCCAGCAGCCAGGGGGCGGCCCAGCATTTT.

J is TRBJ1-6 and V is TRBV9, with 9 bases matching TRBD1. This CDR3 is built from 14 residues. Germline V lookup: CDR1 SGDLS, CDR2 YYNGEE. J was trimmed by 11 bases and V by 3 bases; bases with no gene match: 6. This CDR3 is CASSGGQGVPPLHF. The CDR3 DNA reads TGTGCCAGCAGCGGGGGACAGGGAGTTCCACCCCTCCACTTT. Variable domain in full (rest from reference TRBV9 and TRBJ1-6): DSGVTQTPKHLITATGQRVTLRCSPRSGDLSVYWYQQSLDQGLQFLIQYYNGEERAKGNILERFSAQQFPDLHSELNLSSLELGDSALYFCASSGGQGVPPLHFGNGTRLTVT.

The V gene is TRBV5-4, the J gene TRBJ2-3; TRBD2 aligns across 16 bases. CDR1 SGHNT and CDR2 YYREEE come from the germline V gene (reference sequence). This CDR3 region has 17 residues. J gave up 8 bases and V 4 bases, and 10 bases lay outside the gene matches. CDR3 in amino acids: CASSTLGLAGGQGTQYF. Written as DNA, the CDR3 is TGTGCCAGCAGCACGTTGGGACTAGCGGGGGGGCAGGGTACGCAGTATTTT. Full variable domain (remainder filled in from reference TRBV5-4 and TRBJ2-3): ETGVTQSPTHLIKTRGQQVTLRCSSQSGHNTVSWYQQALGQGPQFIFQYYREEENGRGNFPPRFSGLQFPNYSSELNVNALELDDSALYLCASSTLGLAGGQGTQYFGPGTRLTVL.

This chain links TRBV6-5 with TRBJ1-6; the D is unclear. V gave up 9 bases and J gave up 3 bases, with 12 bases separating them. The germline CDR1 and CDR2 sequences are MNHEY and SVGAGI. The length of the CDR3 is 14 residues. CDR3 sequence reads: CASSPSVYNSPLHF. CDR3 in DNA: TGTGCCAGTTCCCCGTCGGTCTATAATTCACCCCTCCACTTT.

The rearrangement uses TRBV25-1 and TRBJ2-5, with a weak D call TRBD1 (6 bases). Trimming removed 4 bases from V and 5 bases from J, with 17 bases in between. CDR1 MGHDK and CDR2 SYGVNS come from the germline V gene. This CDR3 comprises 15 residues. The CDR3 sequence: CASSAILGGGETQYF. CDR3 nucleotide sequence: TGTGCCAGCAGTGCCATTTTAGGGGGTGGGGAGACCCAGTACTTC.

The chain carries TRBV30 and TRBJ1-2, with D tentatively TRBD1 (5 bases). Trimming shortened V by 3 bases and J by 6 bases, and 23 bases separated the two germline ends. Germline lookup yields CDR1 GTSNPN and CDR2 SVGIG (reference sequence). The CDR3 runs 16 residues. The DNA of the CDR3 is TGTGCCTGGAGCCCCCCGACCGGGGGGAGCGAACATGGCTACACCTTC. This codes for CAWSPPTGGSEHGYTF.

The chain uses TRBV7-6 and TRBJ2-6, with 9 bases fitting TRBD1. J gave up 0 bases and V 4 bases, and 13 bases lay outside the gene matches. CDR1 is SGHVS, CDR2 FNYEAQ, per germline. The CDR3 extends over 20 amino acids. CDR3 nucleotide sequence: TGTGCCAGCAGCTCCGGGGCTCTGGGACAGGGCGTCTCTGGGGCCAACGTCCTGACTTTC. Encoded protein: CASSSGALGQGVSGANVLTF.

CDR3 sequence: CASSLGGPWDRVGNTIYF. The CDR3, as DNA: TGTGCCAGCAGCTTAGGGGGACCTTGGGACAGGGTTGGAAACACCATATATTTT. The rearrangement links TRBV7-9 to TRBJ1-3; 9 bases agree with TRBD1. The CDR3 runs 18 residues. Germline V gene data show CDR1 as SEHNR and CDR2 as FQNEAQ (reference sequence). Losses at the gene ends were 1 base for V and 3 bases for J; bases not matched to a gene: 10. The whole variable domain, remainder taken from reference TRBV7-9 and TRBJ1-3, is DTGVSQNPRHKITKRGQNVTFRCDPISEHNRLYWYRQTLGQGPEFLTYFQNEAQLEKSRLLSDRFSAERPKGSFSTLEIQRTEQGDSAMYLCASSLGGPWDRVGNTIYFGEGSWLTVV.

The chain carries TRBV9 and TRBJ2-1; 15 bases are shared with TRBD2. Germline CDR1 reads SGDLS; CDR2 reads YYNGEE. The CDR3 has 17 amino acids. V shed 3 bases and J 4 bases; nucleotides not matched to a gene: 5. CDR3 sequence reads: CASSGWTSGGAYNEQFF. In nucleotides, the CDR3 is TGTGCCAGCAGCGGTTGGACTAGCGGGGGGGCATACAATGAGCAGTTCTTC.

This chain links TRBV7-9 with TRBJ2-7; D not resolved. CDR1 SEHNR and CDR2 FQNEAQ come from the germline V gene (reference sequence). This CDR3 has 16 residues. Trimming took off 0 bases at V and 4 bases at J, with 16 bases between the two ends. The DNA for the CDR3 is TGTGCCAGCAGCTTAGCGCTAAAGAGATTTCAATACGAGCAGTACGTC. Translation gives CASSLALKRFQYEQYV.

The chain is built from TRBV6-5 and TRBJ2-5; no clear D. Trimming removed 11 bases at V and 2 bases at J, with 12 bases between. The CDR3 has 12 residues. Germline CDR1 MNHEY, CDR2 SVGAGI. CDR3 loop: CAVGAGQETQYF. CDR3 DNA: TGTGCCGTCGGTGCAGGTCAAGAGACCCAGTACTTC.

This chain links TRBV2 with TRBJ2-1; 11 bases fit TRBD2. V lost 1 base and J lost 15; bases outside the gene matches: 8. Germline assignment: CDR1 SNHLY and CDR2 FYNNEI. The length of the CDR3 is 14 residues. CDR3 in DNA: TGTGCCAGCAGTGAAGATGTAGCGGGGGGGCACGCGTTCTTC. Amino acid sequence: CASSEDVAGGHAFF.

The J gene is TRBJ2-3, the V gene TRBV9; TRBD2 matches at 8 bases. CDR1 and CDR2 from the germline V gene are SGDLS and YYNGEE. The length of the CDR3 is 15 residues. V was clipped by 3 bases and J by 4 bases; unmatched bases: 7. The CDR3 here is CASSGGGLGADTQYF. The CDR3 nucleotides are TGTGCCAGCAGCGGCGGGGGGCTGGGAGCAGATACGCAGTATTTT.

Of note for this clone: The sample holds other DNA sequences that translate to the same CDR3. V usage is TRBV18 and J usage is TRBJ1-1, with D perhaps TRBD1 (6 bases). V dropped 3 bases and J dropped 0 bases, with 8 bases sitting between them. The CDR3 loop spans 14 amino acids. CDR1 KGHSH and CDR2 LQKENI come from the germline V gene. CDR3 sequence reads: CASSPGQMNTEAFF. CDR3 nucleotide sequence: TGTGCCAGCTCACCCGGACAGATGAACACTGAAGCTTTCTTT.

This rearrangement joins TRBV7-2 to TRBJ2-5; perhaps TRBD2 as D (6 bases). The CDR3 loop spans 14 amino acids. The V and J ends lost 5 bases and 3 bases respectively, with 13 bases between them. Per germline, CDR1 SGHTA and CDR2 FQGNSA. The CDR3 reads CASSQRRGKETQYF. DNA for the CDR3: TGTGCCAGCAGCCAACGGCGGGGCAAAGAGACCCAGTACTTC.

This clone was observed once. The chain carries TRBV5-1 and TRBJ1-1; weak D call: TRBD1 (6 bases). V dropped 5 bases and J dropped 1 base, with 9 bases sitting between them. In germline, CDR1 is SGHRS, CDR2 YFSETQ. The CDR3 is 13 residues long. This CDR3 reads CASSTGTNTEAFF. The CDR3 region has the DNA TGCGCCAGCAGTACAGGGACGAACACTGAAGCTTTCTTT.

The V gene is TRBV19, the J gene TRBJ2-3; unclear D gene. Germline lookup yields CDR1 LNHDA and CDR2 SQIVND (reference sequence). Trimming removed 7 bases from V and 0 bases from J, with 17 bases in between. This CDR3 contains 16 residues. Written as DNA, the CDR3 is TGTGCCAGTACCCTCCTGGGTGGGCCCAGCACAGATACGCAGTATTTT. It translates to CASTLLGGPSTDTQYF.

The chain couples TRBV2 to TRBJ2-2; 7 bases map to TRBD2. The CDR3 spans 13 residues. From germline, CDR1 is SNHLY and CDR2 FYNNEI. Trimming cost V 3 bases and J 5 bases; bases outside gene matches: 0. The chain's CDR3 is CASSDGGTGELFF. The CDR3 coding sequence is TGTGCCAGCAGTGACGGGGGGACCGGGGAGCTGTTTTTT. The variable domain in full, with the rest retrieved from reference TRBV2 and TRBJ2-2, is EPEVTQTPSHQVTQMGQEVILRCVPISNHLYFYWYRQILGQKVEFLVSFYNNEISEKSEIFDDQFSVERPDGSNFTLKIRSTKLEDSAMYFCASSDGGTGELFFGEGSRLTVL.

CDR3 bases: TGTGCCAGCAGTCAGAACGACAGGGAATCCTATAATTCACCCCTCCACTTT. Residues: CASSQNDRESYNSPLHF. The chain links TRBV6-6 to TRBJ1-6, with TRBD1 matching over 7 bases. The CDR3 loop spans 17 amino acids. CDR1 MNHNY and CDR2 SVGAGI come from the germline V gene (reference sequence). V trimming: 5 bases; J trimming: 1 base; junction bases outside the gene matches: 8.

The rearrangement joins TRBV29-1 to TRBJ1-5; no clear D gene. Looked up from germline, CDR1 is SQVTM and CDR2 is ANQGSEA. The CDR3 contains 11 residues. V was shortened by 5 bases and J by 5 bases, with 7 bases between the two germline ends. The CDR3 nucleotides are TGCAGCGTTCCCGGGGATCAGCCCCAGCATTTT. Translated: CSVPGDQPQHF.

This clone occurred once. V usage is TRBV6-5 and J usage is TRBJ2-3; 9 bases match TRBD1. After removal of 2 bases from V and 6 bases from J, the junction contained 6 bases not matched to a gene. CDR1 is MNHEY, CDR2 SVGAGI, per germline. This CDR3 contains 15 residues. The CDR3 coding sequence is TGTGCCAGCAGTTACCCACGACAGGGGGTTGATACGCAGTATTTT. This gives the protein CASSYPRQGVDTQYF.

V usage is TRBV7-2 and J usage is TRBJ1-3; D gene uncertain. Deletions cut 2 bases from V and 4 bases from J, with 9 bases between. This CDR3 has 14 residues. Germline CDR1 reads SGHTA; CDR2 reads FQGNSA. CDR3 in DNA: TGTGCCAGCAGCTTACGGGGAACCGGAAACACCATATATTTT. Its protein is CASSLRGTGNTIYF. The full variable domain, rest sourced from reference TRBV7-2 and TRBJ1-3, is GAGVSQSPSNKVTEKGKDVELRCDPISGHTALYWYRQSLGQGLEFLIYFQGNSAPDKSGLPSDRFSAERTGGSVSTLTIQRTQQEDSAVYLCASSLRGTGNTIYFGEGSWLTVV.

The chain recombines TRBV12-3 or TRBV12-4 with TRBJ1-1; D is ambiguous. This CDR3 is 12 amino acids long. The V end lost 3 bases, the J end lost 2 bases, and 4 bases lay between the germline ends. The CDR3 reads CASSFINTEAFF. The CDR3 bases are TGTGCCAGCAGTTTTATCAACACTGAAGCTTTCTTT.

Concerning this clone itself: At one end the junction does not follow the germline gene, possibly because of a read error. The chain couples TRBV11-1 to TRBJ2-5, with TRBD1 as a possible D gene (9 bases). This CDR3 comprises 12 residues. The germline gives CDR1 SGHAT, CDR2 FQDESV (reference sequence). CDR3 nucleotide sequence: TGTGCCAGCAGCCCCCGGGGGGGACAGGGCCACTTC. This gives the protein CASSPRGGQGHF. The complete variable domain, with remaining parts taken from reference TRBV11-1 and TRBJ2-5, reads EAEVAQSPRYKITEKSQAVAFWCDPISGHATLYWYRQILGQGPELLVQFQDESVVDDSQLPKDRFSAERLKGVDSTLKIQPAELGDSAMYLCASSPRGGQGHFGPGTRLLVL.

The chain joins TRBV7-2 to TRBJ1-5, with TRBD1 matching over 7 bases. CDR3 size: 15 residues. CDR1 SGHTA and CDR2 FQGNSA come from the germline V gene. The V gene end was trimmed by 4 bases and the J gene end by 3 bases; junction bases not matched to a gene: 6. CDR3 coding DNA: TGTGCCAGCAGCTGGAGACAGGGCCTCAATCAGCCCCAGCATTTT. Translated, it gives CASSWRQGLNQPQHF.

This chain connects TRBV5-1 to TRBJ1-2; D is unclear. Trimming pared 5 bases from V and 1 base from J, leaving 6 bases between. The CDR3 is 12 residues long. Germline CDR1 is SGHRS and CDR2 is YFSETQ. CDR3 residues: CASSAVNYGYTF. As DNA, the CDR3 is TGCGCCAGCAGTGCAGTTAACTATGGCTACACCTTC. Combining the CDR3 with reference TRBV5-1 and TRBJ1-2 gives the whole variable domain KAGVTQTPRYLIKTRGQQVTLSCSPISGHRSVSWYQQTPGQGLQFLFEYFSETQRNKGNFPGRFSGRQFSNSRSEMNVSTLELGDSALYLCASSAVNYGYTFGSGTRLTVV.

The chain has TRBV27 and TRBJ2-5; D is possibly TRBD1 (6 bases). CDR3 length equals 13 residues. V lost 6 bases and J 7 bases, leaving 15 bases between the germline ends. In germline, CDR1 is MNHEY, CDR2 SMNVEV (reference sequence). The CDR3 protein is CASSQGLTGTQYF. The DNA of the CDR3 is TGTGCCAGCAGCCAGGGGTTAACGGGGACCCAGTACTTC.

This clone was picked up one time. V usage is TRBV6-5 and J usage is TRBJ1-2; possible D gene TRBD1, 5 bases. Trimming cost V 6 bases and J 8 bases, with 10 bases left between them. Germline V CDR1 and CDR2: MNHEY, SVGAGI. This CDR3 region has 11 residues. The CDR3 reads CASSSGLGYTF. In DNA, the CDR3 is TGTGCCAGCAGCTCAGGGTTGGGCTACACCTTC.

This sequence joins TRBV10-3 and TRBJ2-3; unclear D gene. This CDR3 comprises 14 residues. Germline-derived CDR1 and CDR2 are ENHRY and SYGVKD. V dropped 2 bases and J dropped 2 bases, with 8 bases sitting between them. The CDR3 sequence is CAISERDSTDTQYF. The CDR3 nucleotides read TGTGCCATCAGTGAGCGCGACTCCACAGATACGCAGTATTTT.

The chain recombines TRBV7-9 with TRBJ1-4; D may be TRBD1 (5 bases). Deletions cut 2 bases from V and 8 bases from J, with 12 bases between. The germline V gene has CDR1 SEHNR and CDR2 FQNEAQ (reference sequence). CDR3 length: 14 residues. CDR3: CASSLFAGREKLFF. The CDR3 region has the DNA TGTGCCAGCAGCTTATTTGCAGGGAGGGAAAAACTGTTTTTT.